Following are 2 T cell receptor beta chains from one sample sequenced in a study of shared clonotypes between healthy human individuals. CD45RO-negative cells were positively selected for CCR7, leaving out terminally differentiated effector memory CD45RA+ cells. Using immunoSEQ multiplex PCR, the repertoire was profiled, and TCRdb retains in-frame clones only, with some absent. Of millions of clones in the sample, over 85% are singletons; the top ten hold around 1.1%. The sequenced sample was naive CD8+ T cells sorted from blood. Every receptor here comes from a man younger than 35 in good health.

This clone was recorded only once. The V and J genes are TRBV6-5 and TRBJ1-1; the match to TRBD1 covers 7 bases. The CDR3 spans 13 residues. V shed 5 bases, J shed 12 bases, and the junction held 12 bases outside the gene matches. Germline loops: CDR1 MNHEY, CDR2 SVGAGI. This CDR3 reads CASSQGTAPLTFF. The CDR3 DNA reads TGTGCCAGCAGTCAAGGGACAGCCCCTCTGACTTTCTTT.

This clone came up once. Other nucleotide sequences from this sample produce the same CDR3. The gene calls are TRBV5-4 and TRBJ2-7, with 9 bases identical to TRBD1. The CDR3 length is 14 residues. The J segment lost 4 bases and the V segment lost 2 bases, leaving 4 bases of the junction unmatched. CDR1 is SGHNT, CDR2 YYREEE, per germline (reference sequence). DNA of the CDR3: TGTGCCAGCAGCTTCGGTGACAGGGGGTACGAGCAGTACTTC. It specifies CASSFGDRGYEQYF.